A single sample is the source of the 22 T cell receptor beta chains below, sequenced in a study of blood T cell repertoires in COVID-19. Produced via immunoSEQ multiplex PCR; TCRdb's table is partial and in-frame only. The sample lists 270,000 or so clones, approximately 90% seen once, with about 4% in the top ten. The sequencing sample was made of PBMCs or T cells enriched from blood (not recorded which). These receptor sequences come from a woman in her twenties or thirties with acute COVID-19.

The V and J genes are TRBV5-4 and TRBJ2-3, with a weak D call TRBD2 (5 bases). Germline CDR1 SGHNT, CDR2 YYREEE (reference sequence). There are 14 residues in the CDR3. Deletions cut 1 base from V and 4 bases from J, with 10 bases between. CDR3 DNA: TGTGCCAGCAGCTTGAGGGCTAGCCCAGATACGCAGTATTTT. This codes for CASSLRASPDTQYF.

This clone was found once. The chain joins TRBV7-9 to TRBJ2-7; no reliable D call. The CDR3 has 12 amino acids. Germline V CDR1 and CDR2: SEHNR, FQNEAQ (reference sequence). V dropped 5 bases and J dropped 4 bases, with 9 bases sitting between them. The CDR3 region is CASSVGDYEQYF. CDR3 sequence (DNA): TGTGCCAGCAGCGTCGGAGATTACGAGCAGTACTTC.

The genes are TRBV30 and TRBJ2-7, with D hard to call. The length of the CDR3 is 12 residues. Trimming stripped 4 bases from V and 7 bases from J, with 14 bases between. The V gene's germline CDR1 is GTSNPN and CDR2 SVGIG (reference sequence). The CDR3 coding sequence is TGTGCCTGGACCAACAGCCCAATAGAGCAGTACTTC. Protein product: CAWTNSPIEQYF.

This rearrangement joins TRBV11-2 to TRBJ2-7; unclear D gene. The CDR3 is 15 amino acids. Germline V gene sequence: CDR1 SGHAT, CDR2 FQNNGV. Between the trimmed V and J ends, which lost 0 bases and 1 base, there was a span of 10 bases. Here the CDR3 reads CASSLDKGRSYEQYF. The CDR3, as DNA: TGTGCCAGCAGCTTAGATAAAGGCAGGTCCTACGAGCAGTACTTC.

This chain connects TRBV27 to TRBJ1-1, with 8 bases lining up with TRBD1. The trim removed 5 bases at V and 5 bases at J, leaving 4 bases unmatched. This CDR3 has 13 residues. Germline assignment: CDR1 MNHEY and CDR2 SMNVEV (reference sequence). CDR3 sequence (DNA): TGTGCCAGCAGTGATACAGGGGGGACTGAAGCTTTCTTT. Encoded protein: CASSDTGGTEAFF.

V usage is TRBV4-1 and J usage is TRBJ1-2; D possibly corresponds to TRBD1 (6 bases). Germline V gene data show CDR1 as MGHRA and CDR2 as YSYEKL. The CDR3 loop spans 15 amino acids. Trimming cost V 4 bases and J 0 bases, with 12 bases left between them. In DNA, the CDR3 is TGCGCCAGCAGCCTTCCAGGGGAAGCTAACTATGGCTACACCTTC. It specifies CASSLPGEANYGYTF.

This chain connects TRBV13 to TRBJ1-4, with D tentatively TRBD1 (6 bases). The CDR3 has 14 residues. Between the trimmed V and J ends, which lost 5 bases and 0 bases, there was a span of 7 bases. Germline V gene sequence: CDR1 PRHDT, CDR2 FYEKMQ (reference sequence). In DNA form, the CDR3 reads TGTGCCAGCAGCAGGGGGTCAACTAATGAAAAACTGTTTTTT. Encoded protein: CASSRGSTNEKLFF.

The rearrangement joins TRBV7-2 to TRBJ2-3; 9 positions agree with TRBD2. The V gene's germline CDR1 is SGHTA and CDR2 FQGNSA. The CDR3 sequence is 17 residues long. Trimming took 6 bases from V and 7 from J; bases not matched to a gene: 17. CDR3 sequence reads: CASSSYSSGGLGNTQYF. The CDR3 nucleotides are TGTGCCAGCAGTTCATACAGTAGCGGGGGATTGGGAAATACGCAGTATTTT.

The genes are TRBV7-3 and TRBJ2-2, with D possibly being TRBD2 (6 bases). This CDR3 has 17 amino acids. V lost 2 bases, J lost 4 bases, and 17 bases lay in between. Germline V lookup: CDR1 SGHTA, CDR2 FQGTGA. Written as DNA, the CDR3 is TGTGCCAGCAGCTTAGGACGGGCGGGGCAGCCCACCGGGGAGCTGTTTTTT. It yields the protein CASSLGRAGQPTGELFF.

The chain uses TRBV2 and TRBJ2-2; a possible D gene is TRBD2 (5 bases). The V end was cut by 2 bases, the J end by 7 bases, with 20 bases between. CDR1 and CDR2 (germline): SNHLY, FYNNEI. The CDR3 contains 17 residues. CDR3 nucleotides: TGTGCCAGCAGTGAAAACCCCCAGCGGCAGCGGAGCGGGGAGCTGTTTTTT. Amino acid sequence: CASSENPQRQRSGELFF.

This CDR3 is CASSPGGLGYNEQFF. The CDR3 coding sequence is TGTGCCAGTAGTCCAGGGGGACTAGGATACAATGAGCAGTTCTTC. The chain carries TRBV19 and TRBJ2-1; maybe TRBD2 (8 bases). The CDR3 is made up of 15 amino acids. V lost 5 bases and J lost 4, with 15 bases in between. Germline V gene lookup returns CDR1 LNHDA and CDR2 SQIVND (reference sequence).

The gene calls are TRBV16 and TRBJ2-5; possible D gene TRBD1, 6 bases. The CDR3 sequence is 15 residues long. Trimming removed 1 base from V and 3 bases from J, with 12 bases in between. Germline-derived CDR1 and CDR2 are KGHSY and FQNENV. CDR3 nucleotide sequence: TGTGCCAGCAGCCAATACGAAGGGGGTGAAGAGACCCAGTACTTC. Its translation: CASSQYEGGEETQYF.

This clone has just a few counts. The CDR3 sequence: CAISESESPLHF. The CDR3 DNA sequence: TGTGCCATCAGTGAGTCGGAGTCACCCCTCCACTTT. The chain uses TRBV10-3 and TRBJ1-6; D not certain. The CDR3 runs to 12 residues. CDR1 is ENHRY, CDR2 SYGVKD, per germline. V dropped 0 bases and J dropped 10 bases, with 4 bases sitting between them.

The rearrangement links TRBV7-9 to TRBJ2-7, with 7 bases aligning to TRBD1. This CDR3 region has 14 residues. The junction had 6 bases not matched to a gene; V was cut back by 7 bases and J by 0 bases. Germline lookup yields CDR1 SEHNR and CDR2 FQNEAQ (reference sequence). The CDR3 here is CASTRQGNSYEQYF. The CDR3 region has the DNA TGTGCCAGCACCCGACAGGGAAACTCCTACGAGCAGTACTTC.

This chain links TRBV27 with TRBJ2-1, with 8 bases identical to TRBD1. The CDR3 spans 14 residues. V shed 5 bases, J shed 4 bases, and the junction held 4 bases outside the gene matches. CDR1 and CDR2 from the germline V gene are MNHEY and SMNVEV (reference sequence). The DNA of the CDR3 is TGTGCCAGCAGTCGGACAGGGCCGTACAATGAGCAGTTCTTC. Translated: CASSRTGPYNEQFF.

The V call is TRBV5-6, the J call TRBJ1-2; D perhaps matches TRBD1 (6 bases). V lost 1 base to trimming and J lost 4 bases, with 17 bases between them. The CDR3 has 16 amino acids. Germline assignment: CDR1 SGHDT and CDR2 YYEEEE. CDR3 sequence (DNA): TGTGCCAGCAGCTTGCAGGGGTCAGGACCTCCCTATGGCTACACCTTC. This gives the protein CASSLQGSGPPYGYTF.

J is TRBJ2-7 and V is TRBV7-9; D may be TRBD2 (6 bases). The CDR3 is 17 residues long. Germline CDR1 and CDR2: SEHNR and FQNEAQ (reference sequence). V lost 1 base to trimming and J lost 6 bases, with 22 bases between them. The DNA for the CDR3 is TGTGCCAGCAGCTTAGGGACGGGGCTGGGAGGTGGTTTCGAGCAGTACTTC. It is translated as CASSLGTGLGGGFEQYF.

To note about this clone: The sample holds other DNA sequences that translate to the same CDR3. The chain recombines TRBV19 with TRBJ1-5; D may be TRBD1 (6 bases). CDR1 and CDR2 (germline): LNHDA, SQIVND (reference sequence). The CDR3 totals 14 residues. Trimming left V 1 base short and J 4 bases short, with 8 bases between. CDR3 in DNA: TGTGCCAGTAGTATAGGAACAGGGAATCAGCCCCAGCATTTT. Amino acids: CASSIGTGNQPQHF. Variable domain in full (rest from reference TRBV19 and TRBJ1-5): DGGITQSPKYLFRKEGQNVTLSCEQNLNHDAMYWYRQDPGQGLRLIYYSQIVNDFQKGDIAEGYSVSREKKESFPLTVTSAQKNPTAFYLCASSIGTGNQPQHFGDGTRLSIL.

The V call is TRBV5-1, the J call TRBJ2-4, with TRBD1 matching over 10 bases. Germline CDR1 and CDR2: SGHRS and YFSETQ. The ends lost 5 bases at V and 7 bases at J; junction bases unmatched: 12. The CDR3 is made up of 16 amino acids. CDR3: CASSFDRGRTENIQYF. CDR3 coding DNA: TGCGCCAGCAGTTTCGACAGGGGGCGAACTGAGAACATTCAGTACTTC.

The rearrangement links TRBV19 to TRBJ2-3; TRBD2 aligns across 10 bases. Trimming removed 11 bases from V and 5 bases from J; junction bases left unmatched: 10. Germline loops: CDR1 LNHDA, CDR2 SQIVND (reference sequence). The CDR3 extends over 14 amino acids. The CDR3 bases are TGTGCCTCCGGACTAGCGGAGGGGATAGATACGCAGTATTTT. Its protein product is CASGLAEGIDTQYF.

The chain joins TRBV6-2 or TRBV6-3 to TRBJ1-2; 7 positions agree with TRBD1. The ends lost 2 bases at V and 8 bases at J; junction bases unmatched: 11. Germline V CDR1 and CDR2: MNHEY, SVGEGT. The CDR3 consists of 15 residues. The CDR3 region is CASSYPGRGLSGYTF. The DNA for the CDR3 is TGTGCCAGCAGTTACCCCGGAAGGGGGCTAAGCGGCTACACCTTC.

V usage is TRBV27 and J usage is TRBJ1-5; D not resolved. Germline assignment: CDR1 MNHEY and CDR2 SMNVEV (reference sequence). This CDR3 contains 14 residues. V was clipped by 5 bases and J by 5 bases, with 13 bases between them. The CDR3 DNA is TGTGCCAGCAGTCTAGGACTAGAATATCAGCCCCAGCATTTT. Amino acids: CASSLGLEYQPQHF.